This T cell receptor beta chain was identified during a study of read filtering for tumor transcriptome and immune sequencing (dated by TCRdb to 2020 to 2021). Study-wide context: The cohort was composed of roughly 18 male and roughly 13 female patients, with a mean age of approximately 72 years and an age range of roughly 45 to 80. By revised international staging, about 8 patients were R-ISS I, 16 were R-ISS II and 6 or 7 were R-ISS III. After DNase treatment, whole-transcriptome libraries were prepared with the TruSeq RNA Access Library Prep Kit. TCR-region mapped reads per sample ranged from about 3.5 to 11 million with IR-seq versus only about 75 to 1,400 with RNA-seq. Using the same bone marrow samples, the study compared TCR repertoires obtained by targeted immune repertoire sequencing with those obtained by bulk whole-transcriptome sequencing. One main goal was a read-filtering strategy for immune repertoire data, in particular deciding whether clonotypes backed by only one read should be removed. The research as a whole found: In IR-seq, single-read clonotypes were 80% to 90% of clonotypes but about 3.5% of total reads; in RNA-seq they were approximately 73% of clonotypes and 35% to 45% of reads. Clonotypes were captured by IR-seq at much higher depth and more reliably than by RNA-seq, and smaller IR-seq throughput was sufficient for identification of most shared clonotypes. The correlation between IR-seq and RNA-seq shared clonotype proportions was increased by removal of single-read clonotypes. Rather than purified T cells, the sorted CD138-negative fraction was a mixed bone marrow immune population.

Each patient had bone marrow sampled at the time of active disease. Ficoll-Hypaque density gradient centrifugation was used to isolate the bone marrow mononuclear cells. Myeloma plasma cells were removed and CD138-negative cells were obtained by negative selection following labeling with CD138 magnetic microbeads on a MACS separator. Flow cytometry on an Attune NxT with CD138 antibodies was used to check the purity of the isolated cells. TRIzol reagent was used to extract total RNA, which was then quantified with a NanoDrop spectrophotometer. Paired RNA-seq and IR-seq were performed on the CD138-negative bone marrow sample of each patient. Counted from cysteine to phenylalanine, this CDR3 has 14 amino acids. Left in the record is the CDR3 DNA by itself, 42 bases read in frame from the first base. Based on the germline V gene (reference sequence), the CDR1 and CDR2 sequences are LNHDA and SQIVND. The junction carries 18 bases between V and J, which are trimmed by 10 bases and 3 bases respectively.

TCR libraries were built from 400 ng RNA with the Immunoverse kit, using molecular barcoded adaptors covering alpha/delta and beta/gamma chains. The same RNA used for transcriptome sequencing was used for TCR library preparation. An Illumina HiSeq 4000 with 2 x 150 cycles was used to sequence the TCR libraries. The original methods were these. MiXCR aligned TCR reads to human V, D, J and C references and assembled the aligned reads into CDR3 clonotypes, with quality filtering and error correction included. The tcR package in R was used to analyze clonotype counts and gene usage diversity. For inspection of raw mapping reads, RNA-seq reads were mapped by STAR aligner version 2.5.3a onto GRCh37 of the human genome. To test how sequencing depth affected the clonotypes detected, IR-seq fastq files were randomly downsampled with Seqtk 1.3. The public reads were run again by TCRdb, first through fastp at Q25 and then through MiXCR, and only productive beta chains were kept. Under each unique CDR3 protein, matching rows form one entry showing the most common genes and DNA. V and J calls and clone size were set by TCRdb, not the authors. This sample comprises about 130,000 distinct CDR3 sequences, over 10% of them detected only once. About 10% of the sample lies in the top ten.

In this sample, this clonotype turned up many times. What this receptor recognizes is not known. No much larger clonotype is one base removed from it; base qualities were not supplied. The rearranged segments are TRBV19 and TRBJ2-5; D gene: possibly TRBD2, on 6 matching bases. The receptor was isolated from a donor aged 40 or older with multiple myeloma. The specimen sequenced was a population of CD138-negative cells sorted from bone marrow. The sample's cell subset or site, from its label and the paper: bone marrow mononuclear cells depleted of CD138+ plasma/myeloma cells by negative magnetic selection. The CDR3 reads as follows: CATAARTGEETQYF. The DNA reads as follows: TGTGCCACCGCTGCCAGGACGGGAGAAGAGACCCAGTACTTC.